The clone carrying this T cell receptor beta chain has ten or more counts. Its antigen remains unidentified. The V end lost 2 bases, the J end lost 2 bases, and 15 bases lay between the germline ends. CDR3 length equals 17 residues. The germline V gene has CDR1 LGHDT and CDR2 YNNKEL (reference sequence). This entry comes from a study of Graves' ophthalmopathy and Graves' hyperthyroidism. Notes on the study in general: Most thyroid clonotypes expanded beyond 0.001 frequency were also found in blood. This model predicted ophthalmopathy progression (sensitivity around 71%, specificity 72% to 85%).

Beta-chain TCR CDR3 regions were amplified from RNA transcripts. In the first round, RT-PCR was carried out with HTBI primers, and a multiplex PCR formed the second round. One entry per CDR3 protein results from TCRdb running MiXCR on the multiplex PCR reads. This table has 300,000 to 400,000 distinct CDR3 sequences, about a sixth appearing once. Ophthalmopathy was moderately-to-severely active, CAS at least 3, NOSPECS at least 4, lasting under 3 months. Clinical symptoms, serum thyroxine, TRAb, thyroid ultrasound and orbital computed tomography were relied on for diagnosis. Sequenced input: peripheral blood. The clonotype originates from an adult man with Graves' ophthalmopathy. The chain combines TRBV3-1 with TRBJ2-2; tentatively, D is TRBD1 (6 bases). The CDR3 protein is CASSQRGAGANTGELFF. The CDR3 DNA is TGTGCCAGCAGCCAAAGAGGGGCAGGGGCTAACACCGGGGAGCTGTTTTTT.